The 6 T cell receptor beta chains in this list originate from one sample, sequenced in a study of vaccination effects on CD4 cells after COVID-19. Culture proceeded for 10 days, and CD4+ T cells were then isolated. Participants got two doses of BNT162b2 or mRNA-1273 vaccine. These receptors have no known antigen. Produced via immunoSEQ multiplex PCR; TCRdb's table is partial and in-frame only. Counted here are tens of thousands of clones, 74% occurring once; the ten biggest clones make up under 15%. This specimen was CD4+ T cells from PBMCs cultured without peptide, taken after COVID-19 vaccination. The receptors derive from a human donor who received a COVID-19 vaccine.

The genes are TRBV18 and TRBJ2-1; no clear D. The V and J ends lost 1 base and 5 bases respectively, with 6 bases between them. Germline loops: CDR1 KGHSH, CDR2 LQKENI. The CDR3 has 13 residues. The CDR3 DNA follows: TGTGCCAGCTCACCACTCAGAAACAATGAGCAGTTCTTC. This sequence encodes CASSPLRNNEQFF.

There are a few counts of this clone. This chain connects TRBV5-1 to TRBJ1-6, with TRBD1 matching over 8 bases. After removal of 5 bases from V and 10 bases from J, the junction contained 8 bases not matched to a gene. The CDR3 is 14 amino acids. The germline V gene has CDR1 SGHRS and CDR2 YFSETQ. CDR3 sequence reads: CASRSTGAESPLHF. In DNA form, the CDR3 reads TGCGCCAGCAGATCGACAGGGGCCGAATCACCCCTCCACTTT.

The chain recombines TRBV5-6 with TRBJ1-4; D remains ambiguous. Germline CDR1 SGHDT, CDR2 YYEEEE. The V end was cut by 0 bases, the J end by 14 bases, with 8 bases between. The CDR3 has 11 residues. The CDR3 nucleotides read TGTGCCAGCAGCTTGGACGGGAATCTGTTTTTT. This sequence encodes CASSLDGNLFF.

CDR3 DNA: TGTGCCAGCAGTGTCCAACTGACAGGGGGAACAGATACGCAGTATTTT. As protein: CASSVQLTGGTDTQYF. The genes are TRBV6-4 and TRBJ2-3; 9 nucleotides match TRBD1. The germline V gene has CDR1 MRHNA and CDR2 SNTAGT. V shed 4 bases and J 3 bases; nucleotides not matched to a gene: 8. CDR3 length equals 16 residues.

This clone has more than one count but fewer than ten. This chain links TRBV6-1 with TRBJ1-2, with D possibly being TRBD1 (5 bases). The CDR3 consists of 14 residues. Germline CDR1 and CDR2: MNHNS and SASEGT. Trimming left V 2 bases short and J 8 bases short, with 15 bases between. CDR3 DNA: TGTGCCAGCAGTGAAAGGGTCAGAGGGGTAGGCTACACCTTC. It yields the protein CASSERVRGVGYTF.

V and J are TRBV6-5 and TRBJ2-5; a possible D gene is TRBD2 (5 bases). CDR3 length equals 14 residues. Trimming left V 5 bases short and J 7 bases short, with 17 bases between. Germline V CDR1 and CDR2: MNHEY, SVGAGI. The CDR3 sequence is CASSPKSLGGTQYF. In DNA form, the CDR3 reads TGTGCCAGCAGTCCGAAATCTCTAGGAGGGACCCAGTACTTC.